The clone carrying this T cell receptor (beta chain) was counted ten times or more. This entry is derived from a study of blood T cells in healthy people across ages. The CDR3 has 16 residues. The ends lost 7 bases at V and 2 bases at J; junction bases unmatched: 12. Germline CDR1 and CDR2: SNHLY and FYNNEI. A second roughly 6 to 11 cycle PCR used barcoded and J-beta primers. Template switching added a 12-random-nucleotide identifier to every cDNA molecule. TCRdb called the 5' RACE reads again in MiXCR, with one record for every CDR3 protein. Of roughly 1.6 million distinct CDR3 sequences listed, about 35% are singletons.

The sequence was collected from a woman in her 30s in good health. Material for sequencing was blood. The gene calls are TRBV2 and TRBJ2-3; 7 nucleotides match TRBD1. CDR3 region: CASTPQGVWNTDTQYF. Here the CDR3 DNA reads TGTGCCAGCACCCCCCAGGGGGTTTGGAACACAGATACGCAGTATTTT.